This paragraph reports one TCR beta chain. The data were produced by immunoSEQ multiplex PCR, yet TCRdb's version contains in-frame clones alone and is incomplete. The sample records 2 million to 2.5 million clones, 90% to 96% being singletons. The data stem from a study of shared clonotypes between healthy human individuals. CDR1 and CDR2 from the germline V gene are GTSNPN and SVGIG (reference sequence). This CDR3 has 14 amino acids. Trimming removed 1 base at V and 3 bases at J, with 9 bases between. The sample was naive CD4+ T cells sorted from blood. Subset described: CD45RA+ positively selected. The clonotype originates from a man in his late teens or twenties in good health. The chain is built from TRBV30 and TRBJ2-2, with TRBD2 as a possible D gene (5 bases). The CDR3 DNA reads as TGTGCCTGGAGTGATGGCGGGCACACCGGGGAGCTGTTTTTT. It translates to CAWSDGGHTGELFF.